This T cell receptor beta chain is from a study of CD8 T cells in Susac syndrome. Peripheral blood CD8+ and CD4+ T cells were profiled by TCR beta sequencing. Control patients had untreated stable or active relapsing-remitting multiple sclerosis by revised McDonald criteria. RNA totalling roughly 0.45 to 1 ug underwent reverse transcription with random hexamers. The CDR3 of TCR beta was amplified by immunoSEQ multiplex PCR across 54 Vbeta and 13 Jbeta. TCRdb redid the calling of the immunoSEQ multiplex PCR reads with MiXCR, one entry per CDR3 protein. This table has about 300,000 distinct CDR3 sequences, about 89% appearing once. This CDR3 has 14 amino acids. Germline V gene sequence: CDR1 LNHDA, CDR2 SQIVND (reference sequence). The junction had 3 bases not matched to a gene; V was cut back by 5 bases and J by 3 bases.

The TCR sequence derives from a human donor with multiple sclerosis. Sequencing was performed on CD8+ T cells from PBMCs. The rearrangement links TRBV19 to TRBJ2-2; TRBD1 agrees at 7 bases. CDR3 DNA sequence: TGTGCCAGTAGTGACAGGGCCTACACCGGGGAGCTGTTTTTT. As protein: CASSDRAYTGELFF.